This T cell receptor (beta chain) originates from a study of blood T cell repertoires in COVID-19. Study background: The origin of the acute and convalescent COVID-19 samples was the United States, Italy and Spain. PBMCs, B-cell-depleted T cells, or T cells were the source of the cDNA or gDNA that made up the material.

As handled by the study authors: Nucleated cell counts were estimated from reference gene primer amplification. Libraries were prepared by immunoSEQ multiplex PCR; TCRdb keeps only in-frame clonotypes and omits some of them. V and J calls and clone size are copied from that table; D and trimming were computed from the DNA. The sample consists of tens of thousands of clones, around 81% of them appearing once. The germline V gene encodes CDR1 SGHTA and CDR2 FQGTGA. V was cut by 4 bases and J by 2 bases, with 15 bases left in between. The CDR3 has 16 amino acids. Seattle's cohort entered during active infection and was followed longitudinally.

The origin of this receptor is an elderly man with COVID-19, enrolled during active disease. The sample consisted of peripheral blood. The chain employs TRBV7-3 and TRBJ2-1, with TRBD1 as a possible D gene (5 bases). This CDR3 is CASSSMDTAPYNEQFF. For the CDR3, the DNA is TGTGCCAGCAGCTCGATGGACACCGCCCCCTACAATGAGCAGTTCTTC.